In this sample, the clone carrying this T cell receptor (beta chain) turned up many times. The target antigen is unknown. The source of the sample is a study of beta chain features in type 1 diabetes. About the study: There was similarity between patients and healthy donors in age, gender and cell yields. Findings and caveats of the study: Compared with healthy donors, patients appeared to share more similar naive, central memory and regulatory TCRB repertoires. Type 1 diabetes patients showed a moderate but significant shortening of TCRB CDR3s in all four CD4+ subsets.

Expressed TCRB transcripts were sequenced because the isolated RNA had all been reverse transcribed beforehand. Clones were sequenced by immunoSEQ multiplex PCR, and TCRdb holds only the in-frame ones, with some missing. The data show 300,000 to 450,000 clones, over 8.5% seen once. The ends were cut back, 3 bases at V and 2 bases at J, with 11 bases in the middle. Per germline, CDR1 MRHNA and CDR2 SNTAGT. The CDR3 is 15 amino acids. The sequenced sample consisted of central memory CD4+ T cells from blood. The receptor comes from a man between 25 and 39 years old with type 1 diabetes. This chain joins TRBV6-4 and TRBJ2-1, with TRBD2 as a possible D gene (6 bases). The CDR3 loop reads CASSEQLATYNEQFF. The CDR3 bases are TGTGCCAGCAGTGAACAACTAGCCACCTACAATGAGCAGTTCTTC.